The 22 T cell receptor beta chains given below trace back to one sample, sequenced in a study of cytomegalovirus exposure and HLA in healthy donors. Researchers ran the PCR with 60 Vbeta and 13 Jbeta primers. Profiling relied on immunoSEQ multiplex PCR, and the TCRdb table lists in-frame clones only, not all of them. The sample carries 150,000 or so clones, approximately 82% recorded once. The sample comprised PBMCs. These receptors originate from a man aged 25 to 40 in good health and CMV-seropositive.

The rearrangement links TRBV27 to TRBJ2-6; 11 nucleotides line up with TRBD1. The CDR3 loop spans 21 amino acids. Germline V gene data show CDR1 as MNHEY and CDR2 as SMNVEV (reference sequence). The junction had 17 bases not matched to a gene; V was cut back by 5 bases and J by 2 bases. Written as DNA, the CDR3 is TGTGCCAGCAGTCTCCTGTGGGTGGCGGGGACAGGGGGGACTGGGGCCAACGTCCTGACTTTC. Translating gives CASSLLWVAGTGGTGANVLTF.

V is TRBV28 and J is TRBJ1-5; D not certain. Germline V lookup: CDR1 MDHEN, CDR2 SYDVKM. The CDR3 consists of 11 residues. Between the trimmed V and J ends, which lost 9 bases and 0 bases, there was a span of 3 bases. The CDR3 DNA follows: TGTGCCAGTTATAGCAATCAGCCCCAGCATTTT. As protein: CASYSNQPQHF.

V usage is TRBV5-4 and J usage is TRBJ2-3, with D possibly being TRBD2 (6 bases). The CDR3 spans 14 residues. The germline CDR1 and CDR2 sequences are SGHNT and YYREEE (reference sequence). With 3 bases removed from V and 1 base from J, the gap between germline ends came to 9 bases. The DNA for the CDR3 is TGTGCCAGCAGCTCGGCGGGGCGCACAGATACGCAGTATTTT. This encodes CASSSAGRTDTQYF.

The chain carries TRBV7-8 and TRBJ1-3; a weak D match, TRBD1 (6 bases). Deletions cut 5 bases from V and 0 bases from J, with 11 bases between. The CDR3 covers 15 residues. Looked up from germline, CDR1 is SGHVS and CDR2 is FQNEAQ. The CDR3: CASSHDRNSGNTIYF. The CDR3 coding sequence is TGTGCCAGCAGCCATGACAGGAACTCTGGAAACACCATATATTTT.

The gene calls are TRBV11-2 and TRBJ2-5; the D gene is possibly TRBD2 (6 bases). The CDR3 extends over 13 amino acids. Deletions cut 2 bases from V and 7 bases from J, with 11 bases between. CDR1 and CDR2 from the germline V gene are SGHAT and FQNNGV. CDR3 DNA: TGTGCCAGCAGCTTACGGGACGGGGGGACCCAGTACTTC. Its translation: CASSLRDGGTQYF.

This chain connects TRBV5-4 to TRBJ1-1; tentatively, D is TRBD1 (6 bases). Trimming took off 0 bases at V and 1 base at J, with 10 bases between the two ends. This CDR3 has 15 residues. Germline-derived CDR1 and CDR2 are SGHNT and YYREEE (reference sequence). The CDR3 sequence is CASSLVQGTNTEAFF. The DNA for the CDR3 is TGTGCCAGCAGCTTGGTGCAGGGGACGAACACTGAAGCTTTCTTT.

This clone has only one observation. The chain recombines TRBV7-6 with TRBJ2-7, with TRBD1 identical over 8 bases. Germline V gives CDR1 SGHVS, CDR2 FNYEAQ. The CDR3 runs 14 residues. The V gene end was trimmed by 2 bases and the J gene end by 5 bases; junction bases not matched to a gene: 5. The CDR3 loop is CASSLRQGIDEQYF. The CDR3 DNA reads TGTGCCAGCAGCTTAAGACAGGGGATCGACGAGCAGTACTTC.

The CDR3 sequence is CASSVGETSPGELFF. The CDR3 coding sequence is TGTGCCAGCAGCGTAGGGGAGACTAGTCCCGGGGAGCTGTTTTTT. The V gene is TRBV9, the J gene TRBJ2-2; D might be TRBD2 (6 bases). This CDR3 has 15 residues. Germline CDR1 reads SGDLS; CDR2 reads YYNGEE. The V gene lost 0 bases and the J gene lost 6 bases, with 12 bases spanning the gap.

As regards this clone: Distinct nucleotide sequences in the sample also encode this CDR3. The V call is TRBV2, the J call TRBJ2-7; TRBD1 might be the D (6 bases). The CDR3 is made up of 12 amino acids. Per the germline V gene, CDR1 is SNHLY and CDR2 is FYNNEI. V gave up 0 bases and J gave up 11 bases, with 11 bases separating them. The CDR3 DNA follows: TGTGCCAGCAGTGAAGCGGGGGCGACGGAGTACTTC. Translation: CASSEAGATEYF.

The rearrangement joins TRBV7-2 to TRBJ2-7, with TRBD2 identical over 11 bases. Germline CDR1 and CDR2: SGHTA and FQGNSA. Unmatched junction bases numbered 5, after V lost 1 base and J lost 3 bases. The CDR3 length is 16 residues. The CDR3 region has the DNA TGTGCCAGCAGCTTAGAGGGACTAGCGGTTTTCTACGAGCAGTACTTC. Translation: CASSLEGLAVFYEQYF. The entire variable domain, with the rest obtained from reference TRBV7-2 and TRBJ2-7, is as follows: GAGVSQSPSNKVTEKGKDVELRCDPISGHTALYWYRQSLGQGLEFLIYFQGNSAPDKSGLPSDRFSAERTGGSVSTLTIQRTQQEDSAVYLCASSLEGLAVFYEQYFGPGTRLTVT.

This chain joins TRBV28 and TRBJ2-7; D uncertain. The CDR3 spans 14 residues. V was shortened by 2 bases and J by 0 bases, with 8 bases between the two germline ends. Germline CDR1 MDHEN, CDR2 SYDVKM. The CDR3 coding sequence is TGTGCCAGCAGTTTAACCTATAACTCCTACGAGCAGTACTTC. Translated: CASSLTYNSYEQYF. The full variable domain, with the rest looked up from reference TRBV28 and TRBJ2-7, is DVKVTQSSRYLVKRTGEKVFLECVQDMDHENMFWYRQDPGLGLRLIYFSYDVKMKEKGDIPEGYSVSREKKERFSLILESASTNQTSMYLCASSLTYNSYEQYFGPGTRLTVT.

CDR3 amino acids: CASSFRDSPYEQYF. The CDR3 nucleotides are TGTGCCAGCAGCTTCCGGGACAGCCCCTACGAGCAGTACTTC. The rearrangement links TRBV5-4 to TRBJ2-7; 7 positions match TRBD1. This CDR3 region has 14 residues. Germline values: CDR1 SGHNT, CDR2 YYREEE (reference sequence). V lost 2 bases, J lost 2 bases, and 4 bases stayed unmatched. Based on the CDR3 plus reference TRBV5-4 and TRBJ2-7, the full variable domain is ETGVTQSPTHLIKTRGQQVTLRCSSQSGHNTVSWYQQALGQGPQFIFQYYREEENGRGNFPPRFSGLQFPNYSSELNVNALELDDSALYLCASSFRDSPYEQYFGPGTRLTVT.

As DNA, the CDR3 is TGCGCCAGCAGCCTCGAACAGCGGGAGTACTACAATGAGCAGTTCTTC. It codes for CASSLEQREYYNEQFF. The chain links TRBV5-1 to TRBJ2-1, with 8 nucleotides matching TRBD2. This CDR3 is 16 amino acids long. Germline V gene data show CDR1 as SGHRS and CDR2 as YFSETQ. Trimming cost V 4 bases and J 3 bases; bases outside gene matches: 9.

This clone was recorded only once. This rearrangement joins TRBV7-8 to TRBJ1-2; D gene ambiguous. CDR1 SGHVS and CDR2 FQNEAQ come from the germline V gene. Trimming stripped 0 bases from V and 10 bases from J, with 15 bases between. The length of the CDR3 is 14 residues. The CDR3 coding sequence is TGTGCCAGCAGCTTAGCGGAACTAATGAGGGACTACACCTTC. Translating it yields CASSLAELMRDYTF.

The chain uses TRBV11-1 and TRBJ2-3; 12 bases are shared with TRBD2. V gave up 5 bases and J gave up 5 bases; unmatched junction bases: 5. The CDR3 runs to 15 residues. Germline loops: CDR1 SGHAT, CDR2 FQDESV (reference sequence). DNA for the CDR3: TGTGCCAGCAGCAGGACTAGCGGGATGGGAGATACGCAGTATTTT. Protein product: CASSRTSGMGDTQYF.

The J gene is TRBJ2-7, the V gene TRBV11-2; 9 bases line up with TRBD1. Per germline, CDR1 SGHAT and CDR2 FQNNGV. The CDR3 spans 14 residues. The V segment lost 5 bases and the J segment 4 bases; nucleotides outside the gene matches: 6. The CDR3 loop reads CASSPGTGLYEQYF. Written as DNA, the CDR3 is TGTGCCAGCAGCCCCGGGACAGGGCTGTACGAGCAGTACTTC.

This chain joins TRBV27 and TRBJ2-1, with 15 bases lining up with TRBD2. This CDR3 is 17 amino acids long. Germline CDR1 is MNHEY and CDR2 is SMNVEV (reference sequence). V gave up 4 bases and J gave up 9 bases; unmatched junction bases: 10. The chain's CDR3 is CASSSSGGLAGGGEQFF. The CDR3 DNA sequence: TGTGCCAGCAGTTCCTCGGGGGGACTAGCGGGAGGAGGTGAGCAGTTCTTC.

In DNA, the CDR3 is TGTGCCAGCAGCTTAGCTTTCTACGAGCAGTACTTC. Protein product: CASSLAFYEQYF. This chain connects TRBV11-2 to TRBJ2-7; D unclear. CDR3 length: 12 residues. CDR1 is SGHAT, CDR2 FQNNGV, per germline. V was cut by 1 base and J by 3 bases, with 4 bases left in between.

The chain is built from TRBV15 and TRBJ2-7; 7 nucleotides align to TRBD2. The ends lost 9 bases at V and 2 bases at J; junction bases unmatched: 13. CDR1 and CDR2 (germline): LNHNV, YYDKDF (reference sequence). CDR3 length: 15 residues. CDR3 region: CATSFGGGSTYEQYF. CDR3 bases: TGTGCCACGTCCTTCGGGGGAGGGAGTACCTACGAGCAGTACTTC.

The gene calls are TRBV4-2 and TRBJ2-7; 7 bases line up with TRBD1. The V segment lost 1 base and the J segment 4 bases; nucleotides outside the gene matches: 10. The CDR3 length is 16 residues. Germline V gene sequence: CDR1 LGHNA, CDR2 YNFKEQ. The CDR3 is CASSQAPGQSAYEQYF. CDR3 DNA sequence: TGTGCCAGCAGCCAAGCCCCGGGACAGTCAGCGTACGAGCAGTACTTC.

The chain links TRBV30 to TRBJ1-1, with D possibly matching TRBD1 (6 bases). Trimming took off 7 bases at V and 3 bases at J, with 9 bases between the two ends. Germline CDR1 reads GTSNPN; CDR2 reads SVGIG (reference sequence). This CDR3 is built from 11 residues. The CDR3 region is CASYRDTEAFF. CDR3 nucleotides: TGTGCCTCCTACAGGGACACTGAAGCTTTCTTT.

The rearrangement links TRBV11-3 to TRBJ2-2; 10 positions agree with TRBD1. The germline gives CDR1 SGHNT, CDR2 YENEEA. The CDR3 has 14 residues. Losses at the gene ends were 5 bases for V and 6 bases for J; bases not matched to a gene: 3. The CDR3 reads CASSPGQGAGELFF. CDR3 DNA: TGTGCCAGCAGCCCCGGACAGGGGGCCGGGGAGCTGTTTTTT.